This T cell receptor beta chain stems from a study of technical replicates of blood from several donors. Germline assignment: CDR1 SGHTA and CDR2 FQGNSA. V dropped 5 bases and J dropped 2 bases, with 21 bases sitting between them. The CDR3 loop spans 17 amino acids. Generated by immunoSEQ multiplex PCR, the TCRdb table keeps only in-frame clones and is missing some. This sample has about 83,000 clones, with around 94% found just once. Sequences were obtained from T cells isolated from PBMCs. This clonotype was sampled from a human donor in good health. The chain joins TRBV7-2 to TRBJ1-1, with unresolved D. CDR3 sequence (DNA): TGTGCCAGCAGCCATTGGGCAGTCCCAAAGGAAAACACTGAAGCTTTCTTT. Translation gives CASSHWAVPKENTEAFF.